These T cell receptor beta chains were read from a single sample in a study of blood T cells in healthy people across ages. TCRdb analysed the 5' RACE reads with MiXCR anew, one entry per CDR3 protein. This table holds approximately 1.5 million distinct CDR3 sequences, approximately 32% found once. The sample comprised blood. The source is a woman aged 25-40 years in good health. Each CDR3 is given with its conserved first and last residue. A D gene is named only where the DNA matches it firmly. For some rows the clone size is stated as once, few or many, or as a class when expanded; others skip it.

>TRBV2|.|.|TRBJ2-1
CASSEAGTTYNEQFF
TGTGCCAGCAGTGAGGCGGGGACAACCTACAATGAGCAGTTCTTC
>TRBV13|many|TRBD2|TRBJ2-1
CASSLGSSGEQFF
TGTGCCAGCAGCTTAGGTAGTAGCGGGGAGCAGTTCTTC
>TRBV27|.|TRBD2|TRBJ2-7
CASSSSGGHNPYEQYF
TGTGCCAGCAGTTCTAGCGGGGGGCACAACCCCTACGAGCAGTACTTC
>TRBV20-1|.|TRBD2|TRBJ2-1
CSAFPGLFYNEQFF
TGCAGTGCATTTCCGGGACTATTCTACAATGAGCAGTTCTTC
>TRBV12-3/TRBV12-4|few|.|TRBJ2-3
CASSFAREDTQYF
TGTGCCAGCAGCTTTGCCAGGGAAGATACGCAGTATTTT
>TRBV29-1|many|TRBD1|TRBJ2-7
CSVPGQGIREQYF
TGCAGCGTGCCGGGACAGGGGATACGCGAGCAGTACTTC
>TRBV2|.|.|TRBJ1-5
CASRGDQGMWNQPQHF
TGTGCCAGCAGGGGAGACCAAGGGATGTGGAATCAGCCCCAGCATTTT
>TRBV2|.|.|TRBJ2-5
CASSEKAAAYF
TGTGCCAGCAGTGAAAAAGCGGCCGCGTACTTC
>TRBV2|once|.|TRBJ2-7
CASVTRSYEQYF
TGTGCCAGCGTAACCCGGTCCTACGAGCAGTACTTC
>TRBV20-1|.|.|TRBJ1-5
CSARDSDSGSNQPQHF
TGCAGTGCTAGAGACTCGGATTCGGGGAGCAATCAGCCCCAGCATTTT
>TRBV10-1|.|.|TRBJ2-1
CASSPVADNEQFF
TGCGCCAGCAGTCCCGTAGCGGATAATGAGCAGTTCTTC
>TRBV29-1|.|.|TRBJ1-2
CSARTPNGYIF
TGCAGCGCTCGTACCCCAAATGGCTACATCTTC
>TRBV4-1|few|.|TRBJ2-6
CASSQGGAAGANVLTF
TGCGCCAGCAGCCAAGGGGGGGCGGCTGGGGCCAACGTCCTGACTTTC
>TRBV28|.|.|TRBJ1-1
CASSWSHTEAFF
TGTGCCAGCAGTTGGAGTCACACTGAAGCTTTCTTT
>TRBV4-1|few|.|TRBJ1-4
CASSQVFATNEKLFF
TGCGCCAGCAGCCAAGTCTTTGCAACTAATGAAAAACTGTTTTTT
>TRBV4-1|.|.|TRBJ1-1
CASSQVAGTERRFF
TGCGCCAGCAGCCAAGTTGCGGGGACCGAAAGGCGTTTCTTT
>TRBV5-1|.|.|TRBJ2-1
CASTPGPHNEQFF
TGCGCCAGCACCCCAGGCCCCCACAATGAGCAGTTCTTC
>TRBV28|.|.|TRBJ2-7
CASRIRWGEQYF
TGTGCCAGCAGAATCCGTTGGGGAGAGCAGTACTTC
>TRBV15|few|TRBD2|TRBJ2-7
CATSRVRAGIQYF
TGTGCCACCAGCAGAGTTCGAGCGGGAATTCAGTACTTC
>TRBV20-1|.|.|TRBJ2-7
CSASGGAESSFGSSYEQYF
TGCAGTGCTAGTGGGGGGGCAGAGTCCTCCTTCGGGAGCTCCTACGAGCAGTACTTC
>TRBV25-1|.|.|TRBJ2-7
CASSEWEGAYEQYF
TGTGCCAGCAGTGAATGGGAGGGGGCTTACGAGCAGTACTTC
>TRBV20-1|.|TRBD1|TRBJ2-5
CSARDRGVLAQYF
TGCAGTGCTCGGGACAGGGGGGTTTTGGCCCAGTACTTC
>TRBV12-3/TRBV12-4|few|TRBD2|TRBJ2-1
CASSLMRLAGGPNYNEQFF
TGTGCCAGCAGTTTGATGAGACTAGCGGGAGGGCCGAACTACAATGAGCAGTTCTTC
>TRBV11-2|.|.|TRBJ2-1
CASSLYGDTYNEQFF
TGTGCCAGCAGCTTATATGGGGATACCTACAATGAGCAGTTCTTC
>TRBV6-2/TRBV6-3|many|.|TRBJ2-7
CASTRGASEQYF
TGTGCCAGCACAAGGGGGGCAAGCGAGCAGTACTTC
>TRBV29-1|.|.|TRBJ2-1
CSVAYLLGGRYNEQFF
TGCAGCGTTGCCTACTTGTTGGGGGGCCGATACAATGAGCAGTTCTTC
>TRBV5-1|.|.|TRBJ1-2
CASSLTGSSTNYGYTF
TGCGCCAGCAGCTTGACAGGGTCTAGCACTAACTATGGCTACACCTTC
>TRBV5-6|few|TRBD2|TRBJ2-3
CASSEGLVKDTQYF
TGTGCCAGCAGCGAGGGACTAGTCAAAGATACGCAGTATTTT
>TRBV2|.|TRBD2|TRBJ2-1
CAIKRGESSYNEQFF
TGTGCCATCAAGCGGGGAGAGAGCTCCTACAATGAGCAGTTCTTC
>TRBV20-1|few|TRBD1|TRBJ1-4
CSAREGRQGRGEKLFF
TGCAGTGCTAGAGAGGGAAGACAGGGGCGAGGGGAAAAACTGTTTTTT
>TRBV7-3|.|.|TRBJ2-3
CASSIYPGQTSTDTQYF
TGTGCCAGCAGCATATATCCTGGACAGACTAGCACAGATACGCAGTATTTT
>TRBV25-1|.|.|TRBJ1-4
CASRGVGHGEKLFF
TGTGCCAGCAGGGGGGTTGGGCATGGTGAAAAACTGTTTTTT
>TRBV20-1|few|TRBD2|TRBJ2-1
CSATSGYSYNEQFF
TGCAGTGCTACTAGCGGGTACTCCTACAATGAGCAGTTCTTC
>TRBV15|few|.|TRBJ1-5
CATSSDAYSNQPQHF
TGTGCCACCAGCAGCGACGCATATAGCAATCAGCCCCAGCATTTT
>TRBV9|.|.|TRBJ2-7
CASSAGLGSSYEQYF
TGTGCCAGCAGCGCGGGACTGGGATCCTCCTACGAGCAGTACTTC
>TRBV15|.|TRBD1|TRBJ1-2
CATSRGQGTYGYTF
TGTGCCACCAGCAGGGGACAGGGAACCTATGGCTACACCTTC
>TRBV25-1|few|.|TRBJ2-7
CASSEWGLPSEQYF
TGTGCCAGCAGTGAATGGGGGTTACCCTCCGAGCAGTACTTC
>TRBV20-1|many|TRBD2|TRBJ2-5
CSAHRGGGGASETQYF
TGCAGTGCTCACCGCGGGGGCGGGGGGGCCTCAGAGACCCAGTACTTC
>TRBV27|.|TRBD2|TRBJ2-7
CASSWASGPYEQYF
TGTGCCAGCAGTTGGGCTAGCGGGCCCTACGAGCAGTACTTC
>TRBV29-1|few|.|TRBJ2-7
CSVQTDLNEQYF
TGCAGCGTCCAGACTGACCTCAATGAGCAGTACTTC
>TRBV20-1|few|.|TRBJ2-7
CSAREEFPYEQYF
TGCAGTGCTAGAGAAGAGTTCCCCTACGAGCAGTACTTC
>TRBV5-1|.|TRBD2|TRBJ2-5
CAGSSDVAGGEETQYF
TGCGCCGGCAGCTCCGACGTAGCGGGGGGGGAAGAGACCCAGTACTTC
>TRBV2|few|.|TRBJ1-2
CASRIEVEGYTF
TGTGCCAGCAGGATCGAGGTTGAAGGCTACACCTTC
>TRBV29-1|.|.|TRBJ2-7
CSVEDLQGATYEQYF
TGCAGCGTTGAAGATCTGCAGGGTGCAACCTACGAGCAGTACTTC
>TRBV12-3/TRBV12-4|.|.|TRBJ1-5
CASSLAAAPNQPQHF
TGTGCCAGCAGTTTAGCGGCAGCCCCCAATCAGCCCCAGCATTTT